This note documents a single TCR beta chain sequence. Its specificity is not known. The record originates from a study of read filtering for tumor transcriptome and immune sequencing. For the study at large: Mean patient age was roughly 61 years, range 47 to 80; 17 male, around 14 female. Transcriptome libraries were built from DNase-treated RNA. TCR-mapped reads were about 4 to 11 million with IR-seq versus 85 to 1273 with RNA-seq. General observations from the study: This fraction held mixed bone marrow immune cells after CD138-negative sorting.

From about 400 ng of RNA, a library with molecular barcoded alpha/delta and beta/gamma adaptors was made. TCRdb recomputed calls from the reads with MiXCR, one row per CDR3 protein. This sample carries around 65,000 distinct CDR3 sequences, around 21% of them seen once, and the ten largest clones take over 12%. The CDR3 has 14 residues. The V gene's germline CDR1 is DFQATT and CDR2 SNEGSKA (reference sequence). The J segment lost 4 bases and the V segment lost 2 bases, leaving 4 bases of the junction unmatched. Sequencing was carried out using a population of CD138-negative cells sorted from bone marrow. V usage is TRBV20-1 and J usage is TRBJ2-7, with TRBD2 identical over 11 bases. The TCR originated in a donor over 35 with multiple myeloma. The CDR3 DNA is TGCAGTGCTAGAACTAGCGGGAGAGGTTACGAGCAGTACTTC. It specifies CSARTSGRGYEQYF.